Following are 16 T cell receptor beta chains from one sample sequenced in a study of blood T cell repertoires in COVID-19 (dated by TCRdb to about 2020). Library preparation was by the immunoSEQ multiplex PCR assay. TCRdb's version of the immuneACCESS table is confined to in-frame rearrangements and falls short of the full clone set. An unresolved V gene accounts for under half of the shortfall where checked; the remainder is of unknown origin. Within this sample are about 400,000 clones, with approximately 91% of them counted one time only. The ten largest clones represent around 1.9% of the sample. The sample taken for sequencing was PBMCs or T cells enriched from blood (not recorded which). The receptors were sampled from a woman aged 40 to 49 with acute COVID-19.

The CDR3 protein is CASSLDSTGQETQYF. The CDR3 nucleotides are TGTGCCAGCAGCTTAGATTCGACAGGGCAAGAGACCCAGTACTTC. This sequence joins TRBV11-2 and TRBJ2-5; TRBD1 agrees at 7 bases. This CDR3 region has 15 residues. V shed 0 bases and J 2 bases; nucleotides not matched to a gene: 3. Per germline, CDR1 SGHAT and CDR2 FQNNGV. The whole variable domain, remainder taken from reference TRBV11-2 and TRBJ2-5, is EAGVAQSPRYKIIEKRQSVAFWCNPISGHATLYWYQQILGQGPKLLIQFQNNGVVDDSQLPKDRFSAERLKGVDSTLKIQPAKLEDSAVYLCASSLDSTGQETQYFGPGTRLLVL.

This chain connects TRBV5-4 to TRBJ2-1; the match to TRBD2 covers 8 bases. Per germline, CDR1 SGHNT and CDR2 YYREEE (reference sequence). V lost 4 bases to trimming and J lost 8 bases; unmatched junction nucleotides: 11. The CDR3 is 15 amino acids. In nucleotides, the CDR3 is TGTGCCAGCAGCCCGTCACGGGGGGGTAGCCATGAGCAGTTCTTC. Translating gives CASSPSRGGSHEQFF.

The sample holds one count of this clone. The CDR3 loop is CASSVDHFSPLHF. DNA for the CDR3: TGTGCCAGCAGCGTAGACCACTTTTCACCCCTCCACTTT. This sequence joins TRBV9 and TRBJ1-6; D gene uncertain. The CDR3 is made up of 13 amino acids. Trimming stripped 0 bases from V and 9 bases from J, with 7 bases between. The germline CDR1 and CDR2 sequences are SGDLS and YYNGEE.

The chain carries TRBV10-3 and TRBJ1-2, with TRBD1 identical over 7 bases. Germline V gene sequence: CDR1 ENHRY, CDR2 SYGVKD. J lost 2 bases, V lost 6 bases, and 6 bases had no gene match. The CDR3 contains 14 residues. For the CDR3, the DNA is TGTGCCATCAGCAGGGGGGAAACGAACTATGGCTACACCTTC. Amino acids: CAISRGETNYGYTF.

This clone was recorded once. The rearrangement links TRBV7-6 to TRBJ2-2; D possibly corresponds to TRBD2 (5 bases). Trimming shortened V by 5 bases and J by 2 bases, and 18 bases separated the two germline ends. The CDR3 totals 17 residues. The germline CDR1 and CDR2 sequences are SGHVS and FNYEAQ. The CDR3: CASSPLGGGSNTGELFF. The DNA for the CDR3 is TGTGCCAGCAGCCCCCTCGGAGGCGGTAGTAACACCGGGGAGCTGTTTTTT.

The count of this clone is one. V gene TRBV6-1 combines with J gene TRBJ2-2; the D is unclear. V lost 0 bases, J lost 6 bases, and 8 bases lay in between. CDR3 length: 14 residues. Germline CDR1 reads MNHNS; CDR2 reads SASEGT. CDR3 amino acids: CASSEAPGSGELFF. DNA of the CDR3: TGTGCCAGCAGTGAAGCGCCCGGGTCCGGGGAGCTGTTTTTT.

This chain's CDR3 is CSVEDLGTASLGGGNTIYF. The CDR3 DNA is TGCAGCGTTGAAGATCTTGGGACAGCCTCTTTGGGGGGAGGAAACACCATATATTTT. The V and J genes are TRBV29-1 and TRBJ1-3; TRBD1 aligns across 7 bases. This CDR3 region has 19 residues. In germline, CDR1 is SQVTM, CDR2 ANQGSEA. V gave up 0 bases and J gave up 4 bases; unmatched junction bases: 18.

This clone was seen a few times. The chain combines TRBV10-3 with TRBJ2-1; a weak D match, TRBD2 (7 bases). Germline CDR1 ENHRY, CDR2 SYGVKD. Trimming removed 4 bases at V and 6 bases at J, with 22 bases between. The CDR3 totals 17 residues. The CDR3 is CAISVQDPRGARNEQFF. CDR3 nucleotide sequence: TGTGCCATCAGTGTTCAAGACCCCCGGGGGGCCCGCAATGAGCAGTTCTTC.

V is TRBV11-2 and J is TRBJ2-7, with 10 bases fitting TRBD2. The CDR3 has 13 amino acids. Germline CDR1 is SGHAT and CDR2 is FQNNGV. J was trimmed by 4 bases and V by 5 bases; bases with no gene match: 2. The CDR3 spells CASSTAGGYEQYF. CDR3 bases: TGTGCCAGCAGCACAGCGGGGGGGTACGAGCAGTACTTC.

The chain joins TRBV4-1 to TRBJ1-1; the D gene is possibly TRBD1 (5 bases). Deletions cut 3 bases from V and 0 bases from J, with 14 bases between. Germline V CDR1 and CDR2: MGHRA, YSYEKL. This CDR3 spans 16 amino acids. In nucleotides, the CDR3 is TGCGCCAGCAGCCAGGGGCGAGGAGAGGTGAACACTGAAGCTTTCTTT. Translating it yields CASSQGRGEVNTEAFF.

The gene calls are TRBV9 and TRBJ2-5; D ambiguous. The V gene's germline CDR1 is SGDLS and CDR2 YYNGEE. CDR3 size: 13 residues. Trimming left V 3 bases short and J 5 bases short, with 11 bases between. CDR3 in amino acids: CASSGAGRETQYF. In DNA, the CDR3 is TGTGCCAGCAGCGGAGCAGGCAGGGAGACCCAGTACTTC. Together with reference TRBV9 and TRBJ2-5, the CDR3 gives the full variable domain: DSGVTQTPKHLITATGQRVTLRCSPRSGDLSVYWYQQSLDQGLQFLIQYYNGEERAKGNILERFSAQQFPDLHSELNLSSLELGDSALYFCASSGAGRETQYFGPGTRLLVL.

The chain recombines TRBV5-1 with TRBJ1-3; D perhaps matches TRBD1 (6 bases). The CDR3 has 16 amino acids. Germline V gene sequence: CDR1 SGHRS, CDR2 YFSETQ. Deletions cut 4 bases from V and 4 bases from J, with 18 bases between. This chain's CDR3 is CASSPRTGTYGNTIYF. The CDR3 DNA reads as TGCGCCAGCAGCCCGCGAACCGGGACATACGGAAACACCATATATTTT. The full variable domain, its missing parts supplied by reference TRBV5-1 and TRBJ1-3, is KAGVTQTPRYLIKTRGQQVTLSCSPISGHRSVSWYQQTPGQGLQFLFEYFSETQRNKGNFPGRFSGRQFSNSRSEMNVSTLELGDSALYLCASSPRTGTYGNTIYFGEGSWLTVV.

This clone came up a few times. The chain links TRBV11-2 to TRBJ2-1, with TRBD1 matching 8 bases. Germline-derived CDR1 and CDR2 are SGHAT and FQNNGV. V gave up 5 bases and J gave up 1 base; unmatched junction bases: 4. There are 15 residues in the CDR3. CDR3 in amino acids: CASSVGQGSYNEQFF. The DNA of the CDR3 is TGTGCCAGCAGCGTAGGACAGGGATCCTACAATGAGCAGTTCTTC.

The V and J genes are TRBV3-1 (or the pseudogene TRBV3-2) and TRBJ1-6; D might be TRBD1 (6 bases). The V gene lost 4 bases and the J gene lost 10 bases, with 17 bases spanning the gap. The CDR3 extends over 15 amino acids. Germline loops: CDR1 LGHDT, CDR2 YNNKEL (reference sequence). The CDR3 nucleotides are TGTGCCAGCAGCCTCGTGGGGGCAGGTGGATCACCCCTCCACTTT. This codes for CASSLVGAGGSPLHF.

CDR3 sequence reads: CASSSNKGLAVNTGELFF. The CDR3 DNA follows: TGTGCCAGCAGTTCCAACAAGGGACTAGCGGTAAACACCGGGGAGCTGTTTTTT. The chain combines TRBV7-9 with TRBJ2-2, with 11 bases aligning to TRBD2. The CDR3 extends over 18 amino acids. The V gene's germline CDR1 is SEHNR and CDR2 FQNEAQ (reference sequence). Unmatched junction bases numbered 11, after V lost 6 bases and J lost 2 bases.

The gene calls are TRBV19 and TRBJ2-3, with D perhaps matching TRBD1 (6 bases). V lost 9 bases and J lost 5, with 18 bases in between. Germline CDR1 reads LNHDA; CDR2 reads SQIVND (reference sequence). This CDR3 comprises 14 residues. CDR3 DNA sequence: TGTGCCAGCAACCCAGGGGTTGTAATAGATACGCAGTATTTT. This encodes CASNPGVVIDTQYF.